The 23 T cell receptor beta chains below were found in one sample sequenced in a study of CD8+ T cells in alopecia areata. RNA, once extracted, was reverse transcribed into cDNA for use as the sequencing template. Only in-frame clones appear in the TCRdb table, and some are missing; sequencing was by immunoSEQ multiplex PCR. There are approximately 180,000 clones in the sample; about 60% occur only once, and 14% to 15% lies in the top ten. The sample in question was CD4+ T cells sorted from blood, obtained at week 0. These receptors all stem from a human donor with alopecia areata.

The chain couples TRBV7-9 to TRBJ1-1; tentatively, D is TRBD1 (5 bases). This CDR3 is 15 amino acids long. Trimming took off 1 base at V and 0 bases at J, with 9 bases between the two ends. Germline assignment: CDR1 SEHNR and CDR2 FQNEAQ (reference sequence). Here the CDR3 DNA reads TGTGCCAGCAGCTTAGATCAGGGTATGAACACTGAAGCTTTCTTT. Amino acid sequence: CASSLDQGMNTEAFF.

The chain is built from TRBV1 and TRBJ2-7; the table's D call, TRBD1, was not checked against the DNA. TRBV1 corresponds to a pseudogene. CDR3 length: 15 amino acids. This CDR3 is CTSSQDQGRTYEQYF. The CDR3 nucleotides are TGCACCAGCAGCCAAGATCAGGGCAGAACCTACGAGCAGTACTTC.

The chain is built from TRBV11-3 and TRBJ2-3, with 8 positions matching TRBD2. With V trimmed by 4 bases and J by 4 bases, 13 bases remained unmatched. From germline, CDR1 is SGHNT and CDR2 YENEEA. The CDR3 is 17 amino acids. CDR3 amino acids: CASSSAVGGAPSDTQYF. In DNA, the CDR3 is TGTGCCAGCAGCTCCGCTGTCGGGGGGGCTCCTTCAGATACGCAGTATTTT.

The rearrangement uses TRBV4-1 and TRBJ1-2, with D possibly matching TRBD1 (5 bases). The ends were cut back, 2 bases at V and 1 base at J, with 17 bases in the middle. The CDR3 sequence is 17 residues long. Germline CDR1 is MGHRA and CDR2 is YSYEKL. The CDR3 here is CASSQLAGQALNYGYTF. CDR3 sequence (DNA): TGCGCCAGCAGCCAATTAGCGGGGCAAGCCCTTAACTATGGCTACACCTTC.

The chain employs TRBV29-1 and TRBJ2-5, with D perhaps TRBD2 (5 bases). Trimming left V 6 bases short and J 4 bases short, with 12 bases between. This CDR3 is 12 amino acids long. Germline loops: CDR1 SQVTM, CDR2 ANQGSEA. CDR3 region: CSVEMGRETQYF. DNA of the CDR3: TGCAGCGTGGAGATGGGGAGAGAGACCCAGTACTTC.

As concerns this clone: The same CDR3 is also encoded by other DNA sequences in this sample. This chain links TRBV29-1 with TRBJ2-5, with no clear D. The ends were cut back, 6 bases at V and 2 bases at J, with 4 bases in the middle. The CDR3 is made up of 10 amino acids. CDR1 and CDR2 (germline): SQVTM, ANQGSEA. For the CDR3, the DNA is TGCAGCGTCGTACAAGAGACCCAGTACTTC. Its translation: CSVVQETQYF.

The V gene is TRBV5-1, the J gene TRBJ1-5; D is uncertain. Per germline, CDR1 SGHRS and CDR2 YFSETQ. This CDR3 has 16 amino acids. V lost 4 bases and J 4 bases, leaving 18 bases between the germline ends. The chain's CDR3 is CASSPSPNFPNQPQHF. DNA of the CDR3: TGCGCCAGCAGCCCGAGCCCCAATTTCCCGAATCAGCCCCAGCATTTT. The entire variable domain, with the rest obtained from reference TRBV5-1 and TRBJ1-5, is as follows: KAGVTQTPRYLIKTRGQQVTLSCSPISGHRSVSWYQQTPGQGLQFLFEYFSETQRNKGNFPGRFSGRQFSNSRSEMNVSTLELGDSALYLCASSPSPNFPNQPQHFGDGTRLSIL.

This sequence joins TRBV30 and TRBJ1-2; D uncertain. V shed 1 base and J shed 3 bases, with 12 bases lying between them. There are 14 residues in the CDR3. Germline CDR1 is GTSNPN and CDR2 is SVGIG (reference sequence). CDR3 in amino acids: CAWSGRAPDYGYTF. For the CDR3, the DNA is TGTGCCTGGAGTGGTCGGGCTCCTGACTATGGCTACACCTTC.

CDR3 DNA sequence: TGTGCCAGTTCTAGCAGAGCCTCAGATACGCAGTATTTT. Translating gives CASSSRASDTQYF. The chain links TRBV19 to TRBJ2-3; the D gene is possibly TRBD2 (5 bases). From germline, CDR1 is LNHDA and CDR2 SQIVND (reference sequence). The CDR3 covers 13 residues. Trimming left V 8 bases short and J 4 bases short, with 13 bases between. Supplemented by reference TRBV19 and TRBJ2-3, the full variable domain reads DGGITQSPKYLFRKEGQNVTLSCEQNLNHDAMYWYRQDPGQGLRLIYYSQIVNDFQKGDIAEGYSVSREKKESFPLTVTSAQKNPTAFYLCASSSRASDTQYFGPGTRLTVL.

The chain recombines TRBV30 with TRBJ1-2, with D tentatively TRBD1 (6 bases). The CDR3 contains 15 residues. Looked up from germline, CDR1 is GTSNPN and CDR2 is SVGIG (reference sequence). Deletions cut 4 bases from V and 3 bases from J, with 18 bases between. CDR3 sequence (DNA): TGTGCCTGGAAGGCCACTGCGTCAGGGGACTATGGCTACACCTTC. It translates to CAWKATASGDYGYTF. Variable domain in full (rest from reference TRBV30 and TRBJ1-2): SQTIHQWPATLVQPVGSPLSLECTVEGTSNPNLYWYRQAAGRGLQLLFYSVGIGQISSEVPQNLSASRPQDRQFILSSKKLLLSDSGFYLCAWKATASGDYGYTFGSGTRLTVV.

This clone was picked up a small number of times. The chain uses TRBV19 and TRBJ1-1, with D hard to call. Trimming shortened V by 3 bases and J by 7 bases, and 9 bases separated the two germline ends. Per germline, CDR1 LNHDA and CDR2 SQIVND (reference sequence). This CDR3 contains 12 residues. The CDR3 DNA sequence: TGTGCCAGTAGTATTCGGGGAGGTGAAGCTTTCTTT. This translates into CASSIRGGEAFF.

This rearrangement joins TRBV4-2 to TRBJ1-6, with 7 positions matching TRBD1. The CDR3 has 15 residues. From germline, CDR1 is LGHNA and CDR2 YNFKEQ. V lost 9 bases to trimming and J lost 5 bases; unmatched junction nucleotides: 10. The CDR3 DNA reads as TGTGCCAGTAGCGACAGGGTCTTAGATAATTCACCCCTCCACTTT. It translates to CASSDRVLDNSPLHF.

This clone was seen once. The CDR3 here is CASSLAPLAGGAGFETQYF. The CDR3 DNA sequence: TGTGCCAGCAGCTTAGCGCCTCTAGCGGGGGGCGCGGGATTTGAGACCCAGTACTTC. The genes are TRBV7-2 and TRBJ2-5, with 11 bases matching TRBD2. Germline loops: CDR1 SGHTA, CDR2 FQGNSA. CDR3 size: 19 residues. Trimming removed 0 bases from V and 5 bases from J; junction bases left unmatched: 14. Looking up the rest from reference TRBV7-2 and TRBJ2-5 gives the full variable domain: GAGVSQSPSNKVTEKGKDVELRCDPISGHTALYWYRQSLGQGLEFLIYFQGNSAPDKSGLPSDRFSAERTGGSVSTLTIQRTQQEDSAVYLCASSLAPLAGGAGFETQYFGPGTRLLVL.

The CDR3 is CASSWEASYNEQFF. The CDR3 coding sequence is TGCGCCAGCAGCTGGGAGGCCAGTTACAATGAGCAGTTCTTC. The V gene is TRBV5-1, the J gene TRBJ2-1; perhaps TRBD2 as D (6 bases). The CDR3 is 14 residues long. Per germline, CDR1 SGHRS and CDR2 YFSETQ. With 3 bases removed from V and 4 bases from J, the gap between germline ends came to 11 bases.

In this sample, this clone turned up a few times. This chain joins TRBV4-2 and TRBJ2-1, with TRBD2 matching 12 bases. This CDR3 spans 15 amino acids. After removal of 4 bases from V and 5 bases from J, the junction contained 3 bases not matched to a gene. CDR1 and CDR2 (germline): LGHNA, YNFKEQ. The CDR3 sequence is CASSLTSGGNNEQFF. CDR3 DNA: TGTGCCAGCAGCCTCACTAGCGGGGGGAACAATGAGCAGTTCTTC.

The chain uses TRBV18 and TRBJ1-5; D call uncertain. Germline V gene sequence: CDR1 KGHSH, CDR2 LQKENI. The germline V and J ends were trimmed by 3 bases and 3 bases, with 6 bases remaining between them. The CDR3 totals 13 residues. For the CDR3, the DNA is TGTGCCAGCTCACCGGTCGACAATCAGCCCCAGCATTTT. Residues: CASSPVDNQPQHF. The full variable domain, in which reference TRBV18 and TRBJ1-5 provide the parts outside the CDR3, is NAGVMQNPRHLVRRRGQEARLRCSPMKGHSHVYWYRQLPEEGLKFMVYLQKENIIDESGMPKERFSAEFPKEGPSILRIQQVVRGDSAAYFCASSPVDNQPQHFGDGTRLSIL.

This clone was picked up a small number of times. The rearrangement links TRBV7-9 to TRBJ2-2; unclear D gene. Germline V lookup: CDR1 SEHNR, CDR2 FQNEAQ (reference sequence). V shed 3 bases and J shed 1 base, with 6 bases lying between them. The CDR3 runs to 14 residues. The CDR3 is CASSFSRNTGELFF. The CDR3 DNA is TGTGCCAGCAGCTTTTCTAGGAACACCGGGGAGCTGTTTTTT.

This clone was recorded once. This chain uses TRBV7-9 with TRBJ1-2, with a weak D call TRBD1 (6 bases). V was trimmed by 3 bases and J by 7 bases, leaving 15 bases between them. CDR1 is SEHNR and CDR2 is FQNEAQ in the germline V gene (reference sequence). The CDR3 sequence is 14 residues long. CDR3 region: CASSFAGQGGGYTF. CDR3 sequence (DNA): TGTGCCAGCAGCTTCGCCGGACAAGGGGGTGGCTACACCTTC.

This clone was seen just once. A junction boundary mismatches the germline segment, possibly from a read error. The rearrangement joins TRBV4-1 to TRBJ1-4, with 8 bases identical to TRBD1. In germline, CDR1 is MGHRA, CDR2 YSYEKL. The CDR3 extends over 14 amino acids. The CDR3 is CASSQTGGSEKLFF. The CDR3 region has the DNA TGTGCCAGCAGCCAAACAGGGGGGAGTGAAAAACTGTTTTTT.

This clone was observed a few times. V gene TRBV7-9 combines with J gene TRBJ2-2, with D perhaps assigned TRBD1 or TRBD2 (5 bases each). Germline V lookup: CDR1 SEHNR, CDR2 FQNEAQ (reference sequence). The CDR3 consists of 15 residues. V dropped 10 bases and J dropped 11 bases, with 26 bases sitting between them. The CDR3 is CAINPPRGTYRELFF. The CDR3 region has the DNA TGTGCCATCAACCCCCCTCGGGGCACCTATCGCGAGCTGTTTTTT.

The chain has TRBV7-2 and TRBJ2-5; a possible D gene is TRBD1 (6 bases). Between the trimmed V and J ends, which lost 5 bases and 4 bases, there was a span of 17 bases. Germline CDR1 reads SGHTA; CDR2 reads FQGNSA. The CDR3 is 15 residues long. CDR3 sequence (DNA): TGTGCCAGCAGCCACAACAGGGCTGTTGGAGAGACCCAGTACTTC. Its translation: CASSHNRAVGETQYF.

The rearrangement joins TRBV30 to TRBJ2-7; 7 bases are a match to TRBD1. V dropped 3 bases and J dropped 5; count of bases not matched to a gene: 4. CDR1 is GTSNPN, CDR2 SVGIG, per germline (reference sequence). There are 12 residues in the CDR3. The CDR3 sequence: CAWRARGHEQYF. The CDR3 coding sequence is TGTGCCTGGAGAGCAAGGGGGCACGAGCAGTACTTC.

In its sample, this clone was seen many times. This sequence joins TRBV29-1 and TRBJ2-5, with D perhaps TRBD2 (7 bases). Germline V gene sequence: CDR1 SQVTM, CDR2 ANQGSEA. Trimming pared 7 bases from V and 4 bases from J, leaving 22 bases between. The CDR3 length is 15 residues. The CDR3 bases are TGCAGCGGCGAGGGGGGGGAATGGCAGGGAGAGACCCAGTACTTC. It encodes CSGEGGEWQGETQYF.